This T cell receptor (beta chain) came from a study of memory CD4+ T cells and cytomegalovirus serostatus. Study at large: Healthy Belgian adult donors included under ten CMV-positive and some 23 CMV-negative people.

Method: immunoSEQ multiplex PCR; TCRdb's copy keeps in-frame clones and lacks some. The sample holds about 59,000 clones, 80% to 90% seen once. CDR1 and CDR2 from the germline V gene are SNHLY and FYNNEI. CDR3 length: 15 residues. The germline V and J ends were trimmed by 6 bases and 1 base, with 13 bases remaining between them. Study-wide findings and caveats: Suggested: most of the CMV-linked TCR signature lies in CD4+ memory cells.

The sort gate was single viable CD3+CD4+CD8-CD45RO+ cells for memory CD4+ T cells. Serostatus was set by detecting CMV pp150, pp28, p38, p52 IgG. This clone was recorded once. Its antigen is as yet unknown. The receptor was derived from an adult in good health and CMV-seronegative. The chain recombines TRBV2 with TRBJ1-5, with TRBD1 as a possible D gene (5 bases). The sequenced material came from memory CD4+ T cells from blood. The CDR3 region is CASRSGLRSNQPQHF. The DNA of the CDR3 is TGTGCCAGCAGATCGGGACTTCGAAGCAATCAGCCCCAGCATTTT.